This T cell receptor beta chain originates from a study of blood T cells in healthy people across ages (dated by TCRdb to the mid-2010s). For the study in its entirety: In model experiments, roughly one uniquely barcoded TCR beta cDNA molecule per two T cells was captured by template switching. Using the same blood draw, the study looked at two additional independent replicas of 1 million unique cDNA reads for two donors, one aged 18 to 30 and the other aged 80 or older. The study measured age-related changes in TCR beta repertoire diversity using deep sequencing normalized with unique cDNA molecular identifiers. To avoid experimental bias, donors of different ages were distributed randomly across sequencing lanes. Donors were grouped into four age groups: young (average roughly 17 years), middle-aged (39), aged (62) and long-lived (roughly 80).

Study-wide conclusions, independent of this receptor: Estimates of total diversity from one million sequenced T cells were regarded as lower bounds and underestimates. Conclusive comparison of naive and antigen-experienced compartments was prevented by the profiling of bulk unsorted PBMCs. Compared with the aged group, the long-lived group had more naive CD4+ T cells, fewer expanded clones and increased TCR diversity, suggesting age selection. Because donor CMV infection status was unknown, age-related changes in expanded clonotypes were potentially confounded. Observed TCR beta diversity correlated strongly with the percentage of naive T cells measured by flow cytometry. Observed TCR beta diversity per million T cells fell roughly linearly with age, and a significant reduction was already apparent by age roughly 40.

The library was made by 5' RACE. TCRdb records Illumina HiSeq 2500 as the sequencer. A second 7 to 11 cycle PCR used a sample-barcoded 5' primer and a J-beta primer mix. A unique molecular identifier was introduced onto each TCR beta cDNA molecule by a template-switch 5' adaptor carrying 12 random nucleotides. Each sample yielded at least 3 million CDR3-containing paired-end reads. First-strand cDNA synthesis was performed from all RNA using the Mint cDNA synthesis kit, with priming by a TRBC-specific oligonucleotide. Following uracil-DNA glycosylase treatment, a first 18-cycle PCR with universal primers M1SS and BC2_uni_R was performed on all cDNA. As for how the authors treated the data: Each sample was normalized by randomly selecting 1 million high-quality reads, each carrying a distinct molecular identifier. Reads with shared molecular identifiers were discarded instead of being binned into consensus sequences. MiTCR, set to a Q25 quality threshold and the strictest error-elimination algorithm, was used for CDR3 identification, clonotype clustering and error correction. A nonparametric unseen species model using Euler transformation provided a lower-bound estimate of total TCR beta diversity. The public sequencing data were trimmed at Q25 with fastp and processed into clonotypes with MiXCR by TCRdb, which kept only in-frame beta chains. CDR3 protein duplicates are merged, each entry listing the most common genes and DNA. These V and J calls originate from TCRdb's pipeline instead of the authors' own analysis. The sample table contains about 1.4 million distinct CDR3 sequences; only one count was recorded for approximately 59% of them. 6.7% of the sample goes to the ten largest clones.

The donors were roughly 39 Caucasian individuals from Russia, aged roughly 6 to 100 years, who were systemically healthy. Each donor gave about 10 milliliters of peripheral blood, drawn into EDTA-treated Vacutainer tubes. Ficoll-Paque density-gradient centrifugation was used to isolate PBMCs, with at least 6.5 million per sample. Total RNA, at least 6 micrograms per sample, was extracted from PBMCs with Trizol reagent. For every donor, an aliquot of PBMCs went through flow cytometry to measure the percentages of naive CD45RAhigh/CD27high T cells. This clonotype was detected only a few times. Its antigen is unknown. No base quality values were provided; no much bigger clone lies one nucleotide off. The sample consisted of blood. The TCR was taken from a man younger than 35 in good health.

The CDR3 protein: CASSNREGATEAFF. The DNA sequence is as follows: TGTGCCAGCAGTAACCGGGAGGGGGCCACTGAAGCTTTCTTT. The chain is assembled from TRBV27 and TRBJ1-1; a stretch of 7 junction bases matches TRBD1. V lost 5 bases and J lost 4 bases, and the count of bases not matched to a germline gene is 7. From a lookup of the germline V gene (reference sequence), CDR1 and CDR2 are MNHEY and SMNVEV. The CDR3 numbers 14 residues from cysteine through phenylalanine. The kept DNA is CDR3 alone, 42 bases in frame from the first base.